This T cell receptor beta chain was recovered during a study of cytomegalovirus exposure and HLA in healthy donors. Study-level findings and limits: Beyond CMV serostatus, there was no information to go on about immune exposure. There were 160 or so TCR beta chains listed as cytomegalovirus-associated. Later on, analysis showed that most CMV-associated TCR beta chains appeared to be HLA-restricted. Later findings reportedly placed an Asian-associated ancestry cluster below the approximately 670-donor mean for N-insertions.

Germline V gene sequence: CDR1 SNHLY, CDR2 FYNNEI. This CDR3 is built from 15 residues. Trimming shortened V by 4 bases and J by 4 bases, and 16 bases separated the two germline ends. It was with 60 Vbeta and 13 Jbeta primers that the PCR ran. The assay was immunoSEQ multiplex PCR, and TCRdb's table has in-frame clones only and misses some. The sample consists of approximately 120,000 clones, 65% to 80% of them appearing once. A word on this clone: Its antigen remains unidentified.

This clonotype was obtained from a young man in good health and CMV-seronegative. V and J are TRBV2 and TRBJ1-1; TRBD1 might be the D (5 bases). Sequencing used PBMCs. The CDR3 DNA reads TGTGCCAGCAGTGTTAATAGGGGCTCTCTCACTGAAGCTTTCTTT. It yields the protein CASSVNRGSLTEAFF.